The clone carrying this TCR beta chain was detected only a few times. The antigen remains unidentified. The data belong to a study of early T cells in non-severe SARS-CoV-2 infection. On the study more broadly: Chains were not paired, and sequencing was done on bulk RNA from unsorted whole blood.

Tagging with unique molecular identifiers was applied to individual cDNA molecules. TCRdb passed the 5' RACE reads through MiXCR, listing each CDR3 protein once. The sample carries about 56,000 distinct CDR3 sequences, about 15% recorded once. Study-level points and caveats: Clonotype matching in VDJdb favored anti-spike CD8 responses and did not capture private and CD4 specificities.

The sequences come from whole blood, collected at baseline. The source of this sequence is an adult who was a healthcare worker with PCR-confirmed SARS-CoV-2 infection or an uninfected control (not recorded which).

CDR3 DNA: TGTGCCTGGAAAAGCCCCAGTGCGCCGGTAAAACACTTT. Translated: CAWKSPSAPVKHF. This chain joins TRBV30 and TRBJ1-6, with unresolved D. The CDR3 sequence is 13 residues long. Trimming removed 4 bases at V and 19 bases at J, with 23 bases between. The germline CDR1 and CDR2 sequences are GTSNPN and SVGIG (reference sequence).